In its sample, the clone carrying this T cell receptor beta chain was seen a few times. Its antigen is not identified. TCR beta CDR3 region amplification was performed from RNA transcripts. With the HTBI primer set, the TCR CDR3 went through a first round of RT-PCR. TCRdb reprocessed the multiplex PCR reads with MiXCR, giving one entry per CDR3 protein. Of over 500,000 distinct CDR3 sequences listed, 14% are singletons. The entry originates in a study of T cells in Graves' hyperthyroidism and ophthalmopathy. Stable hyperthyroidism: no ophthalmopathy progression over 18 months of follow-up. In patients aged 18 to 65, hyperthyroidism was newly diagnosed, with duration under 2 months. Whole-study results and caveats: Most thyroid clonotypes expanded above 0.001 appeared in blood too.

CDR3 length: 14 amino acids. Germline values: CDR1 DFQATT, CDR2 SNEGSKA (reference sequence). V lost 6 bases and J lost 10; bases outside the gene matches: 11. The sample comprised blood. The chain carries TRBV20-1 and TRBJ2-1; 11 bases agree with TRBD2. This clonotype was sampled from a woman aged 40 to 55 with Graves' hyperthyroidism. CDR3 in amino acids: CSAMTSGAVGEQFF. Here the CDR3 DNA reads TGCAGTGCCATGACTAGCGGGGCGGTCGGGGAGCAGTTCTTC.